This T cell receptor beta chain appears in the sequencing data of a study of shared clonotypes between healthy human individuals. Background on the study: Per-donor plates numbered three CD4 naive, three CD4 memory, two CD8 naive and one CD8 memory.

TCRdb's copy holds only in-frame clones and misses some; the assay was immunoSEQ multiplex PCR. The repertoire holds 1 million to 1.3 million clones, around 78% seen once, with around 0.61% in the top ten. Germline loops: CDR1 MNHEY, CDR2 SVGAGI. CDR3 length equals 12 residues. V was clipped by 4 bases and J by 7 bases, with 10 bases between them. The chain joins TRBV6-5 to TRBJ1-1; D unresolved. This clonotype was sampled from a man aged 18 to 29 in good health. Some clones in this sample may be carry-over from other donors' samples. The sequencing sample was made of memory CD4+ T cells from PBMCs. Subset described: CD45RA-negative fraction. The CDR3 spells CASSLRAVEAFF. The CDR3 coding sequence is TGTGCCAGCAGTTTGAGGGCTGTTGAAGCTTTCTTT.